The next 3 T cell receptor beta chains were all read from a single sample in a study of breast tumors, draining lymph nodes, adjacent tissues. TCRdb reprocessed the multiplex PCR reads with MiXCR, giving one entry per CDR3 protein. The sample lists about 110,000 distinct CDR3 sequences, roughly 29% seen once, with 4.5% to 7% in the top ten. Samples came from axillary lymph nodes draining the breast cancer. Sequenced: axillary lymph node tissue. The source is a female donor with breast cancer. Some clones in this sample may be carry-over from other donors' samples.

This clonotype was recorded at least ten times. This rearrangement joins TRBV5-4 to TRBJ2-2; TRBD1 is a possible D gene (6 bases). The CDR3 is 14 residues long. From germline, CDR1 is SGHNT and CDR2 YYREEE (reference sequence). Trimming shortened V by 3 bases and J by 5 bases, and 11 bases separated the two germline ends. DNA for the CDR3: TGTGCCAGCAGCTCTCAAACAGGGACCGGGGAGCTGTTTTTT. This codes for CASSSQTGTGELFF.

This clonotype was recorded many times. This may be a read error, as it is one base from a much larger clone. The chain has TRBV7-2 and TRBJ2-5; 9 bases line up with TRBD2. From germline, CDR1 is SGHTA and CDR2 FQGNSA. This CDR3 is built from 17 residues. CDR3 in amino acids: CASSLARGGAAQEPQYF. The CDR3 DNA follows: TGTGCCAGCAGCTTAGCGCGCGGGGGGGCGGCACAAGAGCCCCAGTACTTC.

The table lists this clonotype with many counts. The CDR3 spells CSARVLAGSTDTQYF. Written as DNA, the CDR3 is TGCAGTGCTAGAGTCCTAGCGGGTAGCACAGATACGCAGTATTTT. The chain uses TRBV20-1 and TRBJ2-3; 8 bases fit TRBD2. Germline CDR1 reads DFQATT; CDR2 reads SNEGSKA (reference sequence). J lost 0 bases, V lost 1 base, and 3 bases had no gene match. The CDR3 loop spans 15 amino acids.